A single sample is the source of the 13 T cell receptor beta chains below, sequenced in a study of cytomegalovirus exposure and HLA in healthy donors. The PCR ran on 60 Vbeta and 13 Jbeta primers. The method was immunoSEQ multiplex PCR; TCRdb's version includes in-frame clones alone and lacks a portion of them. Here the sample spans 50,000 or so clones, approximately 70% being singletons. The specimen sequenced was PBMCs. The origin of the receptors is a man aged 18 to 29 in good health and CMV-seronegative.

V usage is TRBV6-1 and J usage is TRBJ1-2; maybe TRBD1 (6 bases). CDR3 length equals 15 residues. The V gene lost 2 bases and the J gene lost 5 bases, with 15 bases spanning the gap. CDR1 and CDR2 from the germline V gene are MNHNS and SASEGT. The CDR3 reads CASSEIDRPGYGYTF. The CDR3 DNA follows: TGTGCCAGCAGTGAAATAGACAGGCCAGGTTATGGCTACACCTTC.

The rearrangement uses TRBV7-6 and TRBJ1-1, with D perhaps matching TRBD1 (5 bases). Germline CDR1 and CDR2: SGHVS and FNYEAQ. The CDR3 runs to 14 residues. Deletions cut 1 base from V and 1 base from J, with 7 bases between. DNA of the CDR3: TGTGCCAGCAGCTTAGGAGGACAGAACACTGAAGCTTTCTTT. This translates into CASSLGGQNTEAFF.

V is TRBV28 and J is TRBJ2-3, with 9 positions matching TRBD2. This CDR3 contains 15 residues. Germline lookup yields CDR1 MDHEN and CDR2 SYDVKM. V dropped 5 bases and J dropped 5; count of bases not matched to a gene: 8. The CDR3 spells CASSPSGKREDTQYF. The CDR3 DNA is TGTGCCAGCAGTCCTAGCGGGAAAAGGGAAGATACGCAGTATTTT. Looking up the rest from reference TRBV28 and TRBJ2-3 gives the full variable domain: DVKVTQSSRYLVKRTGEKVFLECVQDMDHENMFWYRQDPGLGLRLIYFSYDVKMKEKGDIPEGYSVSREKKERFSLILESASTNQTSMYLCASSPSGKREDTQYFGPGTRLTVL.

The rearrangement uses TRBV10-3 and TRBJ1-2, with 9 bases that match TRBD1. The germline V gene encodes CDR1 ENHRY and CDR2 SYGVKD. This CDR3 spans 14 amino acids. After removal of 4 bases from V and 6 bases from J, the junction contained 6 bases not matched to a gene. The CDR3 sequence is CAISVLTGGDGYTF. The CDR3 nucleotides read TGTGCCATCAGTGTACTGACAGGGGGTGATGGCTACACCTTC.

The V gene is TRBV9, the J gene TRBJ1-5; 9 nucleotides line up with TRBD1. J was trimmed by 6 bases and V by 4 bases; bases with no gene match: 14. Germline values: CDR1 SGDLS, CDR2 YYNGEE. The CDR3 sequence is 17 residues long. The CDR3 loop reads CASSPGPGQGVGQPQHF. The CDR3 DNA sequence: TGTGCCAGCAGCCCCGGACCGGGACAGGGTGTGGGTCAGCCCCAGCATTTT.

This clone was observed a few times. The rearrangement joins TRBV6-1 to TRBJ1-1; maybe TRBD1 (5 bases). The CDR3 runs to 16 residues. V lost 4 bases and J 0 bases, leaving 15 bases between the germline ends. CDR1 is MNHNS, CDR2 SASEGT, per germline. As DNA, the CDR3 is TGTGCCAGCAGTGGACTTACAGGCGTCTTGAACACTGAAGCTTTCTTT. Translation gives CASSGLTGVLNTEAFF.

The chain links TRBV6-5 to TRBJ1-1, with 9 bases fitting TRBD1. The V gene end was trimmed by 0 bases and the J gene end by 5 bases; junction bases not matched to a gene: 1. Germline V gene data show CDR1 as MNHEY and CDR2 as SVGAGI. The CDR3 extends over 14 amino acids. Here the CDR3 reads CASSYSGQGTEAFF. CDR3 DNA sequence: TGTGCCAGCAGTTACTCGGGACAGGGTACTGAAGCTTTCTTT.

The rearrangement uses TRBV2 and TRBJ2-1; tentatively, D is TRBD2 (5 bases). V lost 4 bases and J lost 2, with 15 bases in between. The CDR3 consists of 16 residues. CDR1 is SNHLY and CDR2 is FYNNEI in the germline V gene. CDR3 nucleotide sequence: TGTGCCAGCAGTGGCCCTTCAGCGGTCGCCTACAATGAGCAGTTCTTC. Translation: CASSGPSAVAYNEQFF.

The rearrangement uses TRBV2 and TRBJ1-5; 7 bases align to TRBD1. CDR1 and CDR2 (germline): SNHLY, FYNNEI. The CDR3 extends over 15 amino acids. V lost 5 bases and J lost 0; bases outside the gene matches: 4. CDR3 bases: TGTGCCAGCAGTCGGGACAGTTATAGCAATCAGCCCCAGCATTTT. Translating gives CASSRDSYSNQPQHF.

The V gene is TRBV30, the J gene TRBJ1-6, with D uncertain. Looked up from germline, CDR1 is GTSNPN and CDR2 is SVGIG (reference sequence). Trimming removed 0 bases at V and 0 bases at J, with 12 bases between. The CDR3 covers 17 residues. DNA for the CDR3: TGTGCCTGGAGTGTACTCCCAGGCAGCTCCTATAATTCACCCCTCCACTTT. Translation gives CAWSVLPGSSYNSPLHF.

The V and J genes are TRBV6-1 and TRBJ1-5; D perhaps matches TRBD1 (5 bases). Per the germline V gene, CDR1 is MNHNS and CDR2 is SASEGT. Deletions cut 7 bases from V and 7 bases from J, with 17 bases between. The CDR3 is 14 amino acids. The CDR3 spells CASTRAGEGQPQHF. In DNA form, the CDR3 reads TGTGCCAGCACCCGGGCGGGGGAGGGGCAGCCCCAGCATTTT.

The V gene is TRBV6-4, the J gene TRBJ2-2; D is possibly TRBD1 (5 bases). V was pared by 5 bases and J by 3 bases, with 10 bases between. CDR3 length: 14 residues. From germline, CDR1 is MRHNA and CDR2 SNTAGT. The CDR3 region has the DNA TGTGCCAGCAGTCTGGACACCTACACCGGGGAGCTGTTTTTT. This codes for CASSLDTYTGELFF.

J is TRBJ1-6 and V is TRBV2; possible D gene TRBD1, 6 bases. This CDR3 is built from 13 residues. Per the germline V gene, CDR1 is SNHLY and CDR2 is FYNNEI. V lost 6 bases, J lost 7 bases, and 10 bases lay in between. The CDR3 bases are TGTGCCAGCAGGAGACAGGACAATTCACCCCTCCACTTT. Translating it yields CASRRQDNSPLHF. Variable domain in full (rest from reference TRBV2 and TRBJ1-6): EPEVTQTPSHQVTQMGQEVILRCVPISNHLYFYWYRQILGQKVEFLVSFYNNEISEKSEIFDDQFSVERPDGSNFTLKIRSTKLEDSAMYFCASRRQDNSPLHFGNGTRLTVT.